This T cell receptor gamma chain is from a study of gamma-delta T cells after stem cell transplantation. TCRdb made new clone calls on the RT-PCR reads using CATT. The table has roughly 1,200 gamma-chain clones, approximately 3.5% seen once. This clone came up a few times. Translating this DNA gives a protein that differs at residue 6 from the TCRdb one, which belongs to a much larger clone; a read error is likely, and the protein shown is this translation. This CDR3 is 16 amino acids long. The germline gives CDR1 EGSNGY, CDR2 YDSYNSKV. V trimming: 12 bases; J trimming: 0 bases; junction bases outside the gene matches: 16.

The chain carries TRGV2 and TRGJP2. What was sequenced was gamma-delta T cells. The receptor was isolated from a human donor. It is not recorded whose cells these are; they may come from a transplant donor. CDR3: CAPRYQPYSSDWIKTF. The DNA for the CDR3 is TGTGCCCCCCGATATCAACCATATAGTAGTGATTGGATCAAGACGTTT.